What follows are 21 T cell receptor beta chains derived from one specimen sequenced in a study of shared clonotypes between healthy human individuals. The data were produced by immunoSEQ multiplex PCR, yet TCRdb's version contains in-frame clones alone and is incomplete. The table records some 2,100,000 clones, about 94% of them present only once. The specimen was naive CD4+ T cells sorted from blood. Subset indicated: CD45RA+ positively selected. These receptors all come from a man younger than 30 in good health.

The sample holds one count of this clone. V is TRBV10-3 and J is TRBJ2-1; D is uncertain. Germline V gives CDR1 ENHRY, CDR2 SYGVKD. The CDR3 runs 14 residues. Trimming took off 7 bases at V and 12 bases at J, with 22 bases between the two ends. The CDR3: CAIMGSFPPGWQFF. In nucleotides, the CDR3 is TGTGCCATCATGGGATCGTTTCCCCCTGGGTGGCAGTTCTTC.

This chain joins TRBV11-3 and TRBJ2-3, with unresolved D. The CDR3 extends over 14 amino acids. The V end lost 1 base, the J end lost 2 bases, and 7 bases lay between the germline ends. Looked up from germline, CDR1 is SGHNT and CDR2 is YENEEA. In DNA, the CDR3 is TGTGCCAGCAGCTTAGCTGTCAACACAGATACGCAGTATTTT. Its translation: CASSLAVNTDTQYF.

V and J are TRBV27 and TRBJ1-6; D is unresolved. The CDR3 covers 14 residues. CDR1 and CDR2 from the germline V gene are MNHEY and SMNVEV (reference sequence). Trimming stripped 2 bases from V and 10 bases from J, with 12 bases between. Here the CDR3 reads CASSLGIGNSPLHF. CDR3 coding DNA: TGTGCCAGCAGTTTAGGAATTGGGAACTCACCCCTCCACTTT.

This clone came up once. The V and J genes are TRBV11-2 and TRBJ2-7; D might be TRBD1 (6 bases). Per germline, CDR1 SGHAT and CDR2 FQNNGV. This CDR3 has 15 amino acids. V was pared by 3 bases and J by 7 bases, with 19 bases between. CDR3 region: CASSLAPVQGSEQYF. In DNA, the CDR3 is TGTGCCAGCAGCTTGGCCCCCGTACAGGGATCGGAGCAGTACTTC.

Details on this clone: The same CDR3 is also encoded by other DNA sequences in this sample. The chain is built from TRBV11-2 and TRBJ2-3; unclear D gene. Trimming removed 2 bases at V and 3 bases at J, with 9 bases between. CDR1 is SGHAT and CDR2 is FQNNGV in the germline V gene. The CDR3 has 14 amino acids. Written as DNA, the CDR3 is TGTGCCAGCAGCTTAAGTAGATCAACAGATACGCAGTATTTT. Protein: CASSLSRSTDTQYF.

The chain is built from TRBV6-5 and TRBJ1-5; tentative D call: TRBD1 (6 bases). Trimming stripped 8 bases from V and 3 bases from J, with 17 bases between. The germline gives CDR1 MNHEY, CDR2 SVGAGI. The CDR3 has 15 amino acids. The CDR3 DNA reads as TGTGCCAGCTCCAGATTTACAGGGATCAATCAGCCCCAGCATTTT. Translated, it gives CASSRFTGINQPQHF.

This chain uses TRBV7-2 with TRBJ1-4, with D possibly matching TRBD1 (5 bases). V shed 1 base and J shed 3 bases, with 12 bases lying between them. Germline V lookup: CDR1 SGHTA, CDR2 FQGNSA. CDR3 length equals 16 residues. Written as DNA, the CDR3 is TGTGCCAGCAGCTTAGTGGCAGGGACCGCTAATGAAAAACTGTTTTTT. Protein product: CASSLVAGTANEKLFF.

The CDR3 is CASSPQGGVAYGYTF. In DNA form, the CDR3 reads TGCGCCAGCAGCCCCCAGGGTGGGGTCGCGTATGGCTACACCTTC. The rearrangement joins TRBV4-3 to TRBJ1-2; possibly TRBD1 for D (5 bases). This CDR3 spans 15 amino acids. The V end was cut by 4 bases, the J end by 5 bases, with 17 bases between. Germline loops: CDR1 LGHNA, CDR2 YSLEER.

This sequence joins TRBV11-3 and TRBJ2-5, with D possibly TRBD2 on 6 matching bases. Germline assignment: CDR1 SGHNT and CDR2 YENEEA. The CDR3 is 13 amino acids. V was shortened by 6 bases and J by 3 bases, with 11 bases between the two germline ends. DNA for the CDR3: TGTGCCAGCAGTTCCGGGACTGAAGAGACCCAGTACTTC. This codes for CASSSGTEETQYF.

This rearrangement joins TRBV9 to TRBJ1-2; 8 positions agree with TRBD1. V lost 3 bases, J lost 4 bases, and 2 bases stayed unmatched. This CDR3 has 13 amino acids. The germline V gene has CDR1 SGDLS and CDR2 YYNGEE. The CDR3 protein is CASSGTGGYGYTF. Written as DNA, the CDR3 is TGTGCCAGCAGCGGAACAGGGGGCTATGGCTACACCTTC. The variable domain in full, completed from reference TRBV9 and TRBJ1-2, reads DSGVTQTPKHLITATGQRVTLRCSPRSGDLSVYWYQQSLDQGLQFLIQYYNGEERAKGNILERFSAQQFPDLHSELNLSSLELGDSALYFCASSGTGGYGYTFGSGTRLTVV.

This chain uses TRBV5-4 with TRBJ2-7; no firm D call. V was shortened by 2 bases and J by 3 bases, with 9 bases between the two germline ends. Germline V gives CDR1 SGHNT, CDR2 YYREEE (reference sequence). CDR3 size: 13 residues. The CDR3 loop reads CASSFQGFYEQYF. The CDR3 DNA reads as TGTGCCAGCAGCTTCCAAGGGTTCTACGAGCAGTACTTC. The full variable domain, its missing parts supplied by reference TRBV5-4 and TRBJ2-7, is ETGVTQSPTHLIKTRGQQVTLRCSSQSGHNTVSWYQQALGQGPQFIFQYYREEENGRGNFPPRFSGLQFPNYSSELNVNALELDDSALYLCASSFQGFYEQYFGPGTRLTVT.

To note about this clone: The same CDR3 is also encoded by other DNA sequences in this sample. The CDR3 sequence: CASSLVRQETQYF. As DNA, the CDR3 is TGTGCCAGCAGCTTAGTGCGACAAGAGACCCAGTACTTC. This chain connects TRBV11-2 to TRBJ2-5; D ambiguous. The V and J ends lost 1 base and 2 bases respectively, with 5 bases between them. The germline gives CDR1 SGHAT, CDR2 FQNNGV. The CDR3 extends over 13 amino acids.

The V and J genes are TRBV7-9 and TRBJ1-6; D is unresolved. Trimming stripped 0 bases from V and 9 bases from J, with 12 bases between. This CDR3 is built from 15 residues. From germline, CDR1 is SEHNR and CDR2 FQNEAQ (reference sequence). Written as DNA, the CDR3 is TGTGCCAGCAGCTTAGCGGTAGGGAGTATTTCACCCCTCCACTTT. Protein sequence: CASSLAVGSISPLHF.

The chain is built from TRBV19 and TRBJ2-7; possibly TRBD2 for D (6 bases). Germline values: CDR1 LNHDA, CDR2 SQIVND (reference sequence). Trimming left V 6 bases short and J 5 bases short, with 17 bases between. The CDR3 is made up of 14 amino acids. Written as DNA, the CDR3 is TGTGCCAGTAGGGGCGGGATGACTCCGGACGAGCAGTACTTC. It translates to CASRGGMTPDEQYF.

J is TRBJ1-1 and V is TRBV7-8; D is unresolved. This CDR3 has 12 amino acids. Trimming took off 9 bases at V and 0 bases at J, with 8 bases between the two ends. In germline, CDR1 is SGHVS, CDR2 FQNEAQ. The CDR3 reads CASNPLNTEAFF. The DNA for the CDR3 is TGTGCCAGTAACCCGCTGAACACTGAAGCTTTCTTT. Combining the CDR3 with reference TRBV7-8 and TRBJ1-1 gives the whole variable domain GAGVSQSPRYKVAKRGQDVALRCDPISGHVSLFWYQQALGQGPEFLTYFQNEAQLDKSGLPSDRFFAERPEGSVSTLKIQRTQQEDSAVYLCASNPLNTEAFFGQGTRLTVV.

The chain joins TRBV10-3 to TRBJ2-2; TRBD2 aligns across 11 bases. The length of the CDR3 is 16 residues. The ends lost 3 bases at V and 4 bases at J; junction bases unmatched: 4. Germline V lookup: CDR1 ENHRY, CDR2 SYGVKD. CDR3 sequence: CAISEPSGGTTGELFF. The CDR3, as DNA: TGTGCCATCAGTGAACCTAGCGGGGGGACCACCGGGGAGCTGTTTTTT.

The rearrangement uses TRBV7-9 and TRBJ2-7; 7 positions match TRBD1. CDR3 length equals 14 residues. Germline V gene data show CDR1 as SEHNR and CDR2 as FQNEAQ (reference sequence). The J segment lost 0 bases and the V segment lost 9 bases, leaving 8 bases of the junction unmatched. The CDR3 bases are TGTGCCAGTAGTCGGGACAGTTACTCCTACGAGCAGTACTTC. This sequence encodes CASSRDSYSYEQYF.

This chain joins TRBV5-1 and TRBJ2-3; 8 bases map to TRBD2. V lost 0 bases to trimming and J lost 4 bases; unmatched junction nucleotides: 10. CDR3 length: 17 residues. Germline assignment: CDR1 SGHRS and CDR2 YFSETQ. For the CDR3, the DNA is TGCGCCAGCAGCTTGGATCCTCCGGCGGGAGGCCCAGATACGCAGTATTTT. Translation gives CASSLDPPAGGPDTQYF. Combining the CDR3 with reference TRBV5-1 and TRBJ2-3 gives the whole variable domain KAGVTQTPRYLIKTRGQQVTLSCSPISGHRSVSWYQQTPGQGLQFLFEYFSETQRNKGNFPGRFSGRQFSNSRSEMNVSTLELGDSALYLCASSLDPPAGGPDTQYFGPGTRLTVL.

This chain connects TRBV11-1 to TRBJ2-3, with 13 bases identical to TRBD2. Germline trimming cut 4 bases from V and 6 bases from J; bases unmatched to any gene: 7. Per germline, CDR1 SGHAT and CDR2 FQDESV (reference sequence). This CDR3 region has 16 residues. Here the CDR3 reads CASSSVTSGGADTQYF. The CDR3 DNA follows: TGTGCCAGCAGCTCCGTTACTAGCGGGGGGGCGGATACGCAGTATTTT.

This chain uses TRBV9 with TRBJ2-4; D call uncertain. The V gene's germline CDR1 is SGDLS and CDR2 YYNGEE. Trimming took 3 bases from V and 1 from J, leaving 8 bases between them. The CDR3 runs to 14 residues. CDR3 bases: TGTGCCAGCAGCGACGGTTGGGCCAAAAACATTCAGTACTTC. Its translation: CASSDGWAKNIQYF. Combining the CDR3 with reference TRBV9 and TRBJ2-4 gives the whole variable domain DSGVTQTPKHLITATGQRVTLRCSPRSGDLSVYWYQQSLDQGLQFLIQYYNGEERAKGNILERFSAQQFPDLHSELNLSSLELGDSALYFCASSDGWAKNIQYFGAGTRLSVL.

The chain couples TRBV11-2 to TRBJ2-7, with D perhaps TRBD2 (7 bases). CDR1 SGHAT and CDR2 FQNNGV come from the germline V gene. This CDR3 comprises 18 residues. The V and J ends lost 4 bases and 0 bases respectively, with 22 bases between them. CDR3 nucleotides: TGTGCCAGCAGCTCGAGGGGGGGGGACATCCTCCCCTCCTACGAGCAGTACTTC. Protein product: CASSSRGGDILPSYEQYF.